The text below deals with one T cell receptor beta chain. This clonotype was observed at least ten times. No cognate antigen has been identified for it. The input lacks base qualities; no much larger clone sits a single base away. This entry comes from a study of T cell repertoires in cytomegalovirus infection (dated by TCRdb to about 2019). About the full investigation: Donor HLA type was relevant to the analysis, because carriage of CMV infection together with the matching HLA type was indicated by public TCR beta signatures. Results the study describes overall, beyond this receptor: The ex vivo response was dominated by HLA-C-restricted CMV-specific TCR beta clonotypes, and the single most frequent clonotype in two of eight donors was supplied by these HLA-C-restricted clonotypes. In both this cohort and an independent cohort of under 450 donors, the cumulative frequency of public TCR beta family members distinguished carriers of CMV infection plus the relevant HLA type.

Instrument on record: Illumina HiSeq 1500. In-frame beta chains were kept once TCRdb had trimmed the public reads at Q25 with fastp and called clones with MiXCR. Entries are consolidated by CDR3 protein sequence, retaining the most common genes and DNA. Across this sample there are about 130,000 distinct CDR3 sequences, with roughly a quarter seen only once. The top ten clonotypes cover about 37% of the sample. Based on the germline V gene, the CDR1 and CDR2 sequences are SGHTA and FQGNSA. V is shortened by 5 bases, J by 1 base, and the region joining them spans 20 bases. The CDR3 has 17 amino acids, counting the end cysteine and phenylalanine. The entry retains the CDR3 DNA only, 51 bases that are in frame from base 1.

Sequencing was performed on PBMCs, sequenced either directly or after in vitro stimulation (not recorded which). The chain employs TRBV7-2 and TRBJ1-1, with no confident D gene call. The receptor was derived from a human donor in good health (CMV status not recorded). Some clones in this sample may be carry-over from other donors' samples. For the CDR3, the sequence is CASSRYASLSRNTEAFF. The nucleotide sequence is TGTGCCAGCAGCCGTTACGCCTCACTTTCTAGGAACACTGAAGCTTTCTTT.